This entry describes one T cell receptor (beta chain). The CDR3 is 11 residues long. CDR1 and CDR2 from the germline V gene are SEHNR and FQNEAQ (reference sequence). V lost 6 bases to trimming and J lost 9 bases, with 9 bases between them. The sample belongs to a study of control samples from healthy donors and cancer patients. Clones were sequenced by immunoSEQ multiplex PCR, and TCRdb holds only the in-frame ones, with some missing. The data show approximately 230,000 clones, with approximately 80% seen just once and 10% to 15% held by the top ten. The TCR originated in a woman aged 55-70 years with lung cancer. Sequenced: PBMCs. The V gene is TRBV7-9, the J gene TRBJ2-4; D is ambiguous. CDR3: CASRLNSIQYF. The DNA of the CDR3 is TGTGCCAGCAGGTTAAACAGCATTCAGTACTTC. The full variable domain, in which reference TRBV7-9 and TRBJ2-4 provide the parts outside the CDR3, is DTGVSQNPRHKITKRGQNVTFRCDPISEHNRLYWYRQTLGQGPEFLTYFQNEAQLEKSRLLSDRFSAERPKGSFSTLEIQRTEQGDSAMYLCASRLNSIQYFGAGTRLSVL.